The 25 T cell receptor beta chains below were found in one sample sequenced in a study of blood T cells in healthy people across ages (dated by TCRdb to the mid-2010s). Library generation was performed with 5' RACE. Instrument on record: Illumina HiSeq 2500. A second PCR of roughly 6 to 12 cycles was run with a J-beta primer mix and a sample-barcoded 5' primer. The public reads were quality trimmed at Q25 with fastp and then assembled into clones with MiXCR by TCRdb, keeping productive beta chains. For every CDR3 protein sequence, its rows merge into one entry that carries the most common genes and DNA. For this sample the table gives around 650,000 distinct CDR3 sequences, of which about a third were detected only once. Roughly 15% of the sample comes from the top ten. Sequencing was done on a sample of blood. These receptors originate from an elderly woman in good health. Donor details come from another sample of the same person, matched by shared clones.

CDR3 protein: CASTPAGALQETQYF. CDR3 bases: TGTGCCAGCACCCCGGCAGGGGCCCTACAAGAGACCCAGTACTTC. The chain has TRBV28 and TRBJ2-5; weak D call: TRBD1 (6 bases). Germline CDR1 reads MDHEN; CDR2 reads SYDVKM. V was shortened by 7 bases and J by 2 bases, with 17 bases between the two germline ends. This CDR3 has 15 residues.

This clonotype was observed many times. The chain recombines TRBV20-1 with TRBJ2-5; a weak D match, TRBD1 (6 bases). CDR1 and CDR2 from the germline V gene are DFQATT and SNEGSKA (reference sequence). The V gene lost 5 bases and the J gene lost 1 base, with 14 bases spanning the gap. This CDR3 comprises 14 residues. The CDR3 coding sequence is TGCAGTGCTGGGGGCCGGGGAATCCAAGAGACCCAGTACTTC. Translated, it gives CSAGGRGIQETQYF.

This chain connects TRBV20-1 to TRBJ1-1; D might be TRBD1 (6 bases). Germline loops: CDR1 DFQATT, CDR2 SNEGSKA (reference sequence). The CDR3 is made up of 11 amino acids. The V end was cut by 5 bases, the J end by 4 bases, with 8 bases between. CDR3 protein: CSALQGTEAFF. For the CDR3, the DNA is TGCAGTGCTTTACAGGGCACTGAAGCTTTCTTT.

This clonotype was counted many times. A much bigger clone sits one base away, suggesting this may be a read error. The genes are TRBV7-2 and TRBJ2-1; D uncertain. Germline CDR1 reads SGHTA; CDR2 reads FQGNSA. The V end was cut by 5 bases, the J end by 10 bases, with 15 bases between. The CDR3 is made up of 13 amino acids. The CDR3 protein is CASSPSSCGEQFF. CDR3 in DNA: TGTGCCAGCAGCCCCTCGTCTTGCGGCGAGCAGTTCTTC.

This chain uses TRBV20-1 with TRBJ1-1; no reliable D call. V lost 2 bases and J lost 0, with 10 bases in between. This CDR3 comprises 14 residues. Germline V lookup: CDR1 DFQATT, CDR2 SNEGSKA (reference sequence). CDR3 nucleotides: TGCAGTGCTAGACTCAGCTTCATGAACACTGAAGCTTTCTTT. Amino acids: CSARLSFMNTEAFF.

In the case of this clonotype: A much more abundant neighbour one base away suggests this may be a read error. This chain uses TRBV20-1 with TRBJ2-5; 7 nucleotides match TRBD1. The V gene's germline CDR1 is DFQATT and CDR2 SNEGSKA (reference sequence). The CDR3 is 14 residues long. V lost 7 bases, J lost 11 bases, and 19 bases stayed unmatched. Here the CDR3 reads CSVSTGSGSGEQYF. The CDR3 coding sequence is TGCAGTGTCTCGACAGGGTCGGGTTCTGGTGAGCAGTACTTC.

There are many counts of this clonotype. This chain connects TRBV5-1 to TRBJ2-4; 7 bases align to TRBD1. V was clipped by 4 bases and J by 9 bases; unmatched bases: 13. Germline CDR1 SGHRS, CDR2 YFSETQ. CDR3 size: 15 residues. The CDR3 protein is CASSPDRAGDAIQYF. The DNA of the CDR3 is TGCGCCAGCAGCCCTGACAGGGCTGGGGATGCCATTCAGTACTTC.

Worth noting for this clonotype: One end of the junction fails to match germline, which may point to a read error. This chain joins TRBV20-1 and TRBJ2-1; 7 bases match TRBD2. Germline V gene lookup returns CDR1 DFQATT and CDR2 SNEGSKA (reference sequence). The CDR3 has 14 residues. The CDR3 DNA reads as TGCAGTGCTAGATGGCGGGAGTCCTACAATGGGCAGTTCTTC. It specifies CSARWRESYNGQFF.

This clonotype has a count of ten or more. The V call is TRBV11-2, the J call TRBJ2-3; 9 positions match TRBD1. Germline V gene data show CDR1 as SGHAT and CDR2 as FQNNGV. The CDR3 spans 16 residues. V trimming: 5 bases; J trimming: 1 base; junction bases outside the gene matches: 7. CDR3 nucleotide sequence: TGTGCCAGCAGCCCACAGGGGGCTAGTGGCACAGATACGCAGTATTTT. It yields the protein CASSPQGASGTDTQYF. Variable domain in full (rest from reference TRBV11-2 and TRBJ2-3): EAGVAQSPRYKIIEKRQSVAFWCNPISGHATLYWYQQILGQGPKLLIQFQNNGVVDDSQLPKDRFSAERLKGVDSTLKIQPAKLEDSAVYLCASSPQGASGTDTQYFGPGTRLTVL.

The chain uses TRBV20-1 and TRBJ2-3; D gene ambiguous. Trimming took off 5 bases at V and 6 bases at J, with 9 bases between the two ends. This CDR3 spans 11 amino acids. The germline V gene has CDR1 DFQATT and CDR2 SNEGSKA (reference sequence). The DNA for the CDR3 is TGCAGTGCTTGGGAAAGGGATACGCAGTATTTT. Its protein product is CSAWERDTQYF.

This clonotype was seen ten or more times. The chain carries TRBV7-2 and TRBJ2-1, with no clear D. Trimming pared 1 base from V and 6 bases from J, leaving 4 bases between. This CDR3 contains 12 residues. CDR1 is SGHTA and CDR2 is FQGNSA in the germline V gene. CDR3 DNA sequence: TGTGCCAGCAGCTTAGGGCTCAATGAGCAGTTCTTC. This gives the protein CASSLGLNEQFF.

This clonotype was seen more than once but under ten times. One base away lies a much larger clone, so this may be a sequencing read error. The V and J genes are TRBV7-2 and TRBJ2-7, with 9 bases matching TRBD2. The CDR3 extends over 16 amino acids. V was pared by 0 bases and J by 10 bases, with 13 bases of the junction left unmatched. Germline loops: CDR1 SGHTA, CDR2 FQGNSA. The CDR3 region has the DNA TGTGCCAGCAGCTTAGCGGGGGGACTAGCAGGCGAGGCCCAGTACTTC. This codes for CASSLAGGLAGEAQYF.

In the case of this clonotype: This sequence may be a read error, since a much larger clone differs from it by one base. The chain recombines TRBV7-3 with TRBJ1-2, with TRBD1 as a possible D gene (5 bases). Trimming shortened V by 5 bases and J by 5 bases, and 12 bases separated the two germline ends. Germline V gives CDR1 SGHTA, CDR2 FQGTGA. The CDR3 totals 13 residues. CDR3 sequence: CASSPGLRYGYTF. The DNA for the CDR3 is TGTGCCAGCAGCCCGGGACTGCGTTATGGCTACACCTTC.

This clonotype was detected a few times. Its ends do not fully match the called genes, so a read error is possible. V gene TRBV9 combines with J gene TRBJ2-7; D is perhaps TRBD1 (5 bases). The CDR3 contains 14 residues. Germline CDR1 and CDR2: SGDLS and YYNGEE. CDR3 coding DNA: TGTGCCGGCAGCGCTCGACCAGGGACCTACGAGCAGTACTTC. Protein product: CAGSARPGTYEQYF.

This chain links TRBV4-2 with TRBJ2-6; D gene unclear. Looked up from germline, CDR1 is LGHNA and CDR2 is YNFKEQ. Trimming cost V 1 base and J 5 bases, with 12 bases left between them. There are 16 residues in the CDR3. CDR3 coding DNA: TGTGCCAGCAGCCAAGGTGGTGAATCCTGGGCCAACGTCCTGACTTTC. This gives the protein CASSQGGESWANVLTF.

Concerning this clonotype itself: A junction end diverges from the germline sequence, so it may reflect a read error. The V and J genes are TRBV7-2 and TRBJ2-5; 8 bases align to TRBD2. The tail of the sequence fits TRBJ2-1 better, so the J call may be wrong. The CDR3 is 16 residues long. CDR1 SGHTA and CDR2 FQGNSA come from the germline V gene. CDR3 in amino acids: CASSPRGRGARETQFF. For the CDR3, the DNA is TGCGCCAGCAGCCCAAGAGGGCGGGGGGCCCGAGAGACCCAGTTCTTC.

As regards this clonotype: A much more abundant neighbour one base away suggests this may be a read error. This chain joins TRBV7-9 and TRBJ2-1; weak D call: TRBD2 (6 bases). The tail of the sequence fits TRBJ2-7 better, so the J call may be wrong. CDR1 and CDR2 from the germline V gene are SEHNR and FQNEAQ (reference sequence). This CDR3 is built from 17 residues. CDR3 coding DNA: TGTGCCAGCAGCTTAGGTGCGGGGAGAAGGTCCTACAATGAGCAGTACTTC. Its translation is CASSLGAGRRSYNEQYF.

The genes are TRBV7-3 and TRBJ2-2; D may correspond to TRBD1 or TRBD2 (5 bases each). The CDR3 totals 16 residues. Trimming took 5 bases from V and 1 from J, leaving 14 bases between them. CDR1 is SGHTA, CDR2 FQGTGA, per germline. CDR3 sequence reads: CASSPGPFLNTGELFF. CDR3 DNA sequence: TGTGCCAGCAGCCCGGGGCCCTTCCTGAACACCGGGGAGCTGTTTTTT. The entire variable domain, with the rest obtained from reference TRBV7-3 and TRBJ2-2, is as follows: GAGVSQTPSNKVTEKGKYVELRCDPISGHTALYWYRQSLGQGPEFLIYFQGTGAADDSGLPNDRFFAVRPEGSVSTLKIQRTERGDSAVYLCASSPGPFLNTGELFFGEGSRLTVL.

This clonotype was seen repeatedly, ten times or more. CDR3 sequence reads: CAISELGGQQKTKETQYF. The CDR3 coding sequence is TGTGCCATCAGTGAGCTGGGGGGACAGCAGAAGACAAAAGAGACCCAGTACTTC. The genes are TRBV10-3 and TRBJ2-5; TRBD1 might be the D (7 bases). The CDR3 has 18 amino acids. CDR1 and CDR2 (germline): ENHRY, SYGVKD. Trimming left V 2 bases short and J 3 bases short, with 22 bases between.

In this sample, this clonotype turned up a few times. V is TRBV6-2 or TRBV6-3 and J is TRBJ2-2, with D perhaps TRBD2 (5 bases). Germline V CDR1 and CDR2: MNHEY, SVGEGT. V was pared by 3 bases and J by 3 bases, with 8 bases between. This CDR3 is built from 14 residues. The CDR3 here is CASSYSGDTGELFF. CDR3 bases: TGTGCCAGCAGTTATTCCGGGGACACCGGGGAGCTGTTTTTT.

This clonotype has ten or more counts. The chain couples TRBV7-6 to TRBJ2-1, with a possible D match to TRBD1 (6 bases). This CDR3 has 15 residues. V was pared by 7 bases and J by 0 bases, with 13 bases between. CDR1 SGHVS and CDR2 FNYEAQ come from the germline V gene. CDR3 sequence: CASTPRGGSYNEQFF. The CDR3 coding sequence is TGTGCCAGCACCCCGCGAGGGGGCTCCTACAATGAGCAGTTCTTC. The entire variable domain, with the rest obtained from reference TRBV7-6 and TRBJ2-1, is as follows: GAGVSQSPRYKVTKRGQDVALRCDPISGHVSLYWYRQALGQGPEFLTYFNYEAQQDKSGLPNDRFSAERPEGSISTLTIQRTEQRDSAMYRCASTPRGGSYNEQFFGPGTRLTVL.

At least ten counts were recorded for this clonotype. The J gene is TRBJ2-7, the V gene TRBV12-3 or TRBV12-4; TRBD1 might be the D (6 bases). Trimming shortened V by 5 bases and J by 7 bases, and 15 bases separated the two germline ends. The CDR3 runs 13 residues. This chain's CDR3 is CASSRDRFGEQYF. CDR3 nucleotide sequence: TGTGCCAGCAGTCGTGACAGGTTCGGAGAGCAGTACTTC.

In the case of this clonotype: A much larger clone differs from this one at a single base, so this may be a read error. The chain recombines TRBV5-1 with TRBJ2-3, with D possibly matching TRBD2 (5 bases). V dropped 4 bases and J dropped 5 bases, with 14 bases sitting between them. The CDR3 covers 14 residues. Looked up from germline, CDR1 is SGHRS and CDR2 is YFSETQ. The CDR3 reads CASSLEKGGDTQYF. In DNA, the CDR3 is TGCGCCAGCAGCCTCGAGAAAGGAGGAGATACGCAGTATTTT.

The chain employs TRBV15 and TRBJ2-3, with D possibly TRBD2 on 5 matching bases. CDR3 length: 15 amino acids. Trimming stripped 1 base from V and 2 bases from J, with 10 bases between. Germline values: CDR1 LNHNV, CDR2 YYDKDF (reference sequence). The CDR3 nucleotides read TGTGCCACCAGCAGAGGAGCGGAGAACACAGATACGCAGTATTTT. Translated: CATSRGAENTDTQYF.

This clonotype was seen at least ten times. The chain recombines TRBV5-1 with TRBJ2-1; D is perhaps TRBD1 or TRBD2 (5 bases each). This CDR3 comprises 16 residues. Looked up from germline, CDR1 is SGHRS and CDR2 is YFSETQ. Trimming stripped 0 bases from V and 5 bases from J, with 15 bases between. The CDR3 DNA follows: TGCGCCAGCAGCTTGGATGGCGGGTTGGGGCACAATGAGCAGTTCTTC. Its protein product is CASSLDGGLGHNEQFF.